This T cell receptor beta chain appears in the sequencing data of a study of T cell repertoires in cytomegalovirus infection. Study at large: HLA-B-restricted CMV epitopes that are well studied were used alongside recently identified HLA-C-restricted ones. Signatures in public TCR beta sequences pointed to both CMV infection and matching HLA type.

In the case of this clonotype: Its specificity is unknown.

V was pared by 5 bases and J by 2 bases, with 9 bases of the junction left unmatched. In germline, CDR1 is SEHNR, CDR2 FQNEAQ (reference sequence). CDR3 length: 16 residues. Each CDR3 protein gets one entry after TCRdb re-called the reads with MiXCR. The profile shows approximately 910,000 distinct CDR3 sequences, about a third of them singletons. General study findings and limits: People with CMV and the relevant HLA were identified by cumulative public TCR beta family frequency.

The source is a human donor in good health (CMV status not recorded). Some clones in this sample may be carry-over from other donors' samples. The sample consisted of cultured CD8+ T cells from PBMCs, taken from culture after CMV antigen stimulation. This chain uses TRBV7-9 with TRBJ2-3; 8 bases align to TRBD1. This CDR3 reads CASSVLRDRITDTQYF. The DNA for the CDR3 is TGTGCCAGCAGCGTACTCCGGGACAGGATCACAGATACGCAGTATTTT.